This T cell receptor (beta chain) was recorded in a study of beta chain features in type 1 diabetes. Study results and limitations: Across patients, naive, central memory and Treg TCRB repertoires exhibited apparently greater similarity than was observed across healthy donors. Moderately but significantly shorter TCRB CDR3s were found in Type 1 diabetes patients in all four CD4+ subsets.

Comment on this clone: Its antigen is unidentified.

Expressed TCRB transcripts were sequenced because the entire RNA isolate underwent reverse transcription. Samples of naive, central memory and regulatory T cells yielded a mean of approximately 3.9 million reads. Only in-frame clones appear in the TCRdb table, and some are missing; sequencing was by immunoSEQ multiplex PCR. This sample has about 250,000 clones, with approximately 11% found just once. V was trimmed by 2 bases and J by 0 bases, leaving 4 bases between them. Germline assignment: CDR1 SGHAT and CDR2 FQNNGV. CDR3 length: 14 residues. This clonotype was obtained from a man under 40 with type 1 diabetes. V is TRBV11-2 and J is TRBJ2-2; D call uncertain. What was sequenced was naive CD4+ T cells from blood. DNA for the CDR3: TGTGCCAGCAGCTTAACGGCGAACACCGGGGAGCTGTTTTTT. As protein: CASSLTANTGELFF.